One sample yielded the 18 T cell receptor beta chains listed below, sequenced in a study of shared clonotypes between healthy human individuals. The assay was immunoSEQ multiplex PCR, and TCRdb's table has in-frame clones only and misses some. The table includes 530,000 or so clones, nearly 80% detected once. Sequences were obtained from PBMCs. Every receptor here comes from a woman aged 40-49 years in good health. Some clones in this sample may be carry-over from other donors' samples.

The chain is built from TRBV7-3 and TRBJ2-1; 7 bases map to TRBD2. The germline CDR1 and CDR2 sequences are SGHTA and FQGTGA. Trimming at V came to 2 bases and at J to 4 bases, leaving 8 bases not matched to a gene. The CDR3 has 16 residues. This CDR3 is CASSLEASGAYNEQFF. The CDR3 coding sequence is TGTGCCAGCAGCTTAGAGGCTAGCGGAGCATACAATGAGCAGTTCTTC.

The chain's CDR3 is CASSPPGGHSNQPQHF. In DNA form, the CDR3 reads TGTGCCAGCAGCCCACCAGGGGGCCATAGCAATCAGCCCCAGCATTTT. The chain is built from TRBV5-4 and TRBJ1-5, with TRBD1 identical over 8 bases. The germline CDR1 and CDR2 sequences are SGHNT and YYREEE (reference sequence). The CDR3 sequence is 16 residues long. Unmatched junction bases numbered 6, after V lost 4 bases and J lost 0 bases.

The J gene is TRBJ2-3, the V gene TRBV7-6; 7 nucleotides align to TRBD2. The CDR3 is 17 amino acids. The germline V gene encodes CDR1 SGHVS and CDR2 FNYEAQ. The V and J ends lost 0 bases and 0 bases, in that order; junction bases with no gene match: 6. CDR3 sequence (DNA): TGTGCCAGCAGCTTAGCGCTGCGGGGGACTAGCACAGATACGCAGTATTTT. Translation: CASSLALRGTSTDTQYF.

The chain uses TRBV19 and TRBJ2-1; TRBD2 aligns across 8 bases. CDR1 is LNHDA, CDR2 SQIVND, per germline (reference sequence). The CDR3 length is 15 residues. Trimming took 6 bases from V and 8 from J; bases not matched to a gene: 12. CDR3 coding DNA: TGTGCCAGTAGCGCCCCGGGACTAGTTGCCGATGAGCAGTTCTTC. The encoded protein is CASSAPGLVADEQFF.

This clone was seen only a few times. This CDR3 is CARLPTRTAVGQETQYF. The CDR3 region has the DNA TGTGCCAGACTTCCCACCCGGACGGCGGTAGGCCAAGAGACCCAGTACTTC. The chain is built from TRBV19 and TRBJ2-5; D uncertain. The germline V and J ends were trimmed by 9 bases and 1 base, with 24 bases remaining between them. There are 17 residues in the CDR3. CDR1 is LNHDA and CDR2 is SQIVND in the germline V gene (reference sequence).

The chain couples TRBV7-7 to TRBJ2-5; unclear D gene. Germline V lookup: CDR1 SSHAT, CDR2 FNYEAQ (reference sequence). Deletions cut 4 bases from V and 2 bases from J, with 11 bases between. The CDR3 has 14 amino acids. The CDR3, as DNA: TGTGCCAGCAGCTCTATGACTGCACAAGAGACCCAGTACTTC. Protein: CASSSMTAQETQYF. Looking up the rest from reference TRBV7-7 and TRBJ2-5 gives the full variable domain: GAGVSQSPRYKVTKRGQDVTLRCDPISSHATLYWYQQALGQGPEFLTYFNYEAQPDKSGLPSDRFSAERPEGSISTLTIQRTEQRDSAMYRCASSSMTAQETQYFGPGTRLLVL.

The chain joins TRBV7-9 to TRBJ1-2; D unclear. Germline lookup yields CDR1 SEHNR and CDR2 FQNEAQ (reference sequence). The V gene lost 5 bases and the J gene lost 2 bases, with 12 bases spanning the gap. The CDR3 is 14 residues long. The CDR3 DNA sequence: TGTGCCAGCAGCCCCTACAGTATGAACTATGGCTACACCTTC. It specifies CASSPYSMNYGYTF. Full variable domain (missing parts from reference TRBV7-9 and TRBJ1-2): DTGVSQNPRHKITKRGQNVTFRCDPISEHNRLYWYRQTLGQGPEFLTYFQNEAQLEKSRLLSDRFSAERPKGSFSTLEIQRTEQGDSAMYLCASSPYSMNYGYTFGSGTRLTVV.

The chain has TRBV30 and TRBJ2-2, with TRBD1 identical over 7 bases. The V and J ends lost 4 bases and 7 bases, in that order; junction bases with no gene match: 6. This CDR3 contains 13 residues. Germline CDR1 reads GTSNPN; CDR2 reads SVGIG (reference sequence). CDR3 amino acids: CAWKGARGGELFF. CDR3 nucleotide sequence: TGTGCCTGGAAGGGGGCAAGAGGCGGGGAGCTGTTTTTT.

The chain couples TRBV5-1 to TRBJ1-1, with 11 positions matching TRBD1. The germline gives CDR1 SGHRS, CDR2 YFSETQ. The V segment lost 0 bases and the J segment 4 bases; nucleotides outside the gene matches: 2. The CDR3 contains 15 residues. The chain's CDR3 is CASSLEGTGGTEAFF. DNA for the CDR3: TGCGCCAGCAGCTTGGAAGGGACAGGGGGCACTGAAGCTTTCTTT.

The gene calls are TRBV2 and TRBJ1-5; D ambiguous. V dropped 6 bases and J dropped 5 bases, with 14 bases sitting between them. CDR3 length: 14 amino acids. CDR1 and CDR2 from the germline V gene are SNHLY and FYNNEI. This chain's CDR3 is CASRSKTGDQPQHF. CDR3 sequence (DNA): TGTGCCAGCAGGTCCAAGACTGGGGATCAGCCCCAGCATTTT.

The chain couples TRBV25-1 to TRBJ2-1, with 11 bases fitting TRBD1. Trimming at V came to 7 bases and at J to 4 bases, leaving 3 bases not matched to a gene. This CDR3 has 14 amino acids. CDR1 and CDR2 (germline): MGHDK, SYGVNS. The DNA for the CDR3 is TGTGCCAGCACCGGGACAGGGGGTTACAATGAGCAGTTCTTC. It encodes CASTGTGGYNEQFF.

This chain links TRBV13 with TRBJ2-5, with 7 nucleotides matching TRBD1. Trimming at V came to 5 bases and at J to 2 bases, leaving 20 bases not matched to a gene. Germline CDR1 and CDR2: PRHDT and FYEKMQ (reference sequence). This CDR3 contains 19 residues. The CDR3 sequence is CASSTWDSIASQSQETQYF. The CDR3 DNA follows: TGTGCCAGCAGCACGTGGGACAGTATAGCGTCCCAAAGTCAAGAGACCCAGTACTTC.

The table lists this clone with a count of one. The chain couples TRBV6-1 to TRBJ1-6; D perhaps matches TRBD1 (5 bases). Germline CDR1 reads MNHNS; CDR2 reads SASEGT. CDR3 size: 14 residues. The germline V and J ends were trimmed by 7 bases and 8 bases, with 15 bases remaining between them. CDR3: CASIRGREDSPLHF. DNA for the CDR3: TGTGCCAGCATAAGGGGTAGGGAGGATTCACCCCTCCACTTT.

This clone was found once. CDR3 bases: TGTGCCAGCAGTTTAAACAGGGGCGTCGGGGAGCAGTACTTC. This gives the protein CASSLNRGVGEQYF. The V gene is TRBV28, the J gene TRBJ2-7; TRBD1 matches 7 bases. The CDR3 has 14 residues. The junction had 8 bases not matched to a gene; V was cut back by 2 bases and J by 7 bases. The germline V gene has CDR1 MDHEN and CDR2 SYDVKM.

The rearrangement uses TRBV30 and TRBJ2-1; 7 positions match TRBD2. The CDR3 covers 15 residues. V dropped 0 bases and J dropped 1; count of bases not matched to a gene: 3. Germline V gene sequence: CDR1 GTSNPN, CDR2 SVGIG (reference sequence). CDR3 DNA: TGTGCCTGGAGTGTACAGCGGGGATCCTACAATGAGCAGTTCTTC. Its protein product is CAWSVQRGSYNEQFF.

The chain has TRBV27 and TRBJ1-5, with 7 positions matching TRBD1. From germline, CDR1 is MNHEY and CDR2 SMNVEV (reference sequence). V dropped 2 bases and J dropped 2; count of bases not matched to a gene: 15. The CDR3 contains 19 residues. CDR3 sequence reads: CASSLRFKLGGFGNQPQHF. The DNA of the CDR3 is TGTGCCAGCAGTTTAAGGTTTAAGCTAGGGGGCTTCGGCAATCAGCCCCAGCATTTT.

This clone was observed a few times. The rearrangement joins TRBV21-1 to TRBJ2-2; no DNA check was done on the table's D call, TRBD1. TRBV21-1 is given as a pseudogene. This CDR3 is built from 20 residues. CDR3 residues: CASSPIGTPRRTVNTGELFF. In DNA, the CDR3 is TGTGCCAGCAGCCCGATAGGGACCCCCCGGAGGACAGTAAACACCGGGGAGCTGTTTTTT.

The chain employs TRBV27 and TRBJ1-1, with D perhaps TRBD1 (5 bases). The CDR3 contains 14 residues. Per germline, CDR1 MNHEY and CDR2 SMNVEV (reference sequence). The V gene lost 5 bases and the J gene lost 1 base, with 11 bases spanning the gap. CDR3 protein: CASSQGWANTEAFF. CDR3 sequence (DNA): TGTGCCAGCAGTCAGGGCTGGGCGAACACTGAAGCTTTCTTT.